A single sample gave rise to the 27 T cell receptor beta chains below, sequenced in a study of blood T cell repertoires in COVID-19. Using immunoSEQ multiplex PCR, the repertoire was profiled, and TCRdb retains in-frame clones only, with some absent. The table has more than 85,000 clones, approximately 81% seen once; the top ten hold approximately 40%. Sample: peripheral blood. All receptors derive from a man older than 75 with acute or convalescent COVID-19.

The gene calls are TRBV7-9 and TRBJ1-4; a weak D match, TRBD1 (6 bases). In germline, CDR1 is SEHNR, CDR2 FQNEAQ (reference sequence). The CDR3 is 15 residues long. With 4 bases removed from V and 5 bases from J, the gap between germline ends came to 14 bases. The CDR3 nucleotides are TGTGCCAGCAGCTCGTCCGGACAGCCCAATGAAAAACTGTTTTTT. Its translation: CASSSSGQPNEKLFF.

The V gene is TRBV2, the J gene TRBJ1-1; D uncertain. The CDR3 contains 14 residues. CDR1 and CDR2 (germline): SNHLY, FYNNEI. Trimming pared 3 bases from V and 0 bases from J, leaving 8 bases between. CDR3 sequence (DNA): TGTGCCAGCAGTGAGGGCAGCATGAACACTGAAGCTTTCTTT. It translates to CASSEGSMNTEAFF.

Only one count was recorded for this clone. The V call is TRBV18, the J call TRBJ1-1; D unresolved. This CDR3 comprises 15 residues. CDR1 KGHSH and CDR2 LQKENI come from the germline V gene. The V gene lost 0 bases and the J gene lost 3 bases, with 11 bases spanning the gap. CDR3 coding DNA: TGTGCCAGCTCACCACCGTCCCTCGCGGACACTGAAGCTTTCTTT. It codes for CASSPPSLADTEAFF.

This chain joins TRBV14 and TRBJ1-2, with D possibly being TRBD1 (5 bases). The CDR3 is 13 amino acids. Germline assignment: CDR1 SGHDN and CDR2 FVKESK. The V gene lost 4 bases and the J gene lost 6 bases, with 12 bases spanning the gap. As DNA, the CDR3 is TGTGCCAGCAGCCCCTTGCGGGGCAATGGCTACACCTTC. Protein: CASSPLRGNGYTF.

V usage is TRBV6-6 and J usage is TRBJ1-4, with 8 bases identical to TRBD1. V shed 5 bases, J shed 7 bases, and the junction held 12 bases outside the gene matches. The CDR3 has 16 amino acids. Germline V gives CDR1 MNHNY, CDR2 SVGAGI (reference sequence). CDR3 amino acids: CASSQNRQGRGEKLFF. For the CDR3, the DNA is TGTGCCAGCAGTCAAAATCGACAGGGGAGAGGTGAAAAACTGTTTTTT.

This chain joins TRBV28 and TRBJ2-1, with TRBD2 as a possible D gene (5 bases). The CDR3 contains 16 residues. Trimming took 6 bases from V and 1 from J, leaving 16 bases between them. The germline gives CDR1 MDHEN, CDR2 SYDVKM. The CDR3 is CASSRRTFRSYNEQFF. DNA of the CDR3: TGTGCCAGCAGCCGTCGGACTTTTAGGTCCTACAATGAGCAGTTCTTC.

Only one count was recorded for this clone. The chain combines TRBV7-9 with TRBJ2-2; D not resolved. Deletions cut 7 bases from V and 1 base from J, with 7 bases between. The CDR3 is 13 residues long. Germline CDR1 reads SEHNR; CDR2 reads FQNEAQ (reference sequence). The CDR3 region has the DNA TGTGCCAGCACCCCAGGGAACACCGGGGAGCTGTTTTTT. As protein: CASTPGNTGELFF.

This chain uses TRBV6-2 or TRBV6-3 with TRBJ2-5, with 9 positions matching TRBD1. Per germline, CDR1 MNHEY and CDR2 SVGEGT. V shed 4 bases and J 2 bases; nucleotides not matched to a gene: 5. This CDR3 spans 15 amino acids. CDR3 amino acids: CASSLTGGRQETQYF. CDR3 DNA sequence: TGTGCCAGCAGTTTGACAGGGGGACGGCAAGAGACCCAGTACTTC.

CDR3 in amino acids: CASRAGTGLNEQFF. The CDR3 coding sequence is TGTGCCAGCAGGGCCGGGACAGGGTTGAATGAGCAGTTCTTC. The chain uses TRBV7-3 and TRBJ2-1; 9 bases are shared with TRBD1. The germline gives CDR1 SGHTA, CDR2 FQGTGA. The CDR3 has 14 amino acids. J was trimmed by 7 bases and V by 6 bases; bases with no gene match: 7. Drawing the rest from reference TRBV7-3 and TRBJ2-1, the complete variable domain is GAGVSQTPSNKVTEKGKYVELRCDPISGHTALYWYRQSLGQGPEFLIYFQGTGAADDSGLPNDRFFAVRPEGSVSTLKIQRTERGDSAVYLCASRAGTGLNEQFFGPGTRLTVL.

The genes are TRBV5-1 and TRBJ2-3; tentatively, D is TRBD1 (5 bases). Trimming took 2 bases from V and 3 from J, leaving 16 bases between them. The CDR3 extends over 16 amino acids. The germline gives CDR1 SGHRS, CDR2 YFSETQ. CDR3 DNA: TGCGCCAGCAGCTTCCCGACAGCACCTTCAACAGATACGCAGTATTTT. Protein: CASSFPTAPSTDTQYF.

This clone was seen more than once but under ten times. The chain links TRBV27 to TRBJ1-6; no firm D call. The CDR3 is 12 residues long. The germline V and J ends were trimmed by 0 bases and 13 bases, with 7 bases remaining between them. Germline V gene lookup returns CDR1 MNHEY and CDR2 SMNVEV (reference sequence). The CDR3 nucleotides read TGTGCCAGCAGTTTATCGCTCGGGCCCCTCCACTTT. Amino acid sequence: CASSLSLGPLHF.

A note on this clone: One junction end does not reproduce the germline sequence, and a read error may be involved. The chain combines TRBV18 with TRBJ2-7, with 7 bases that match TRBD1. CDR1 and CDR2 (germline): KGHSH, LQKENI. The CDR3 is 14 amino acids. This chain's CDR3 is CASSSPAQGREQYF. The CDR3 DNA is TGTGCCAGCTCATCACCCGCACAGGGGCGCGAGCAGTACTTC.

This clone was counted between two and nine times. This sequence joins TRBV28 and TRBJ1-5; 10 bases map to TRBD1. The CDR3 is 16 amino acids. After removal of 2 bases from V and 2 bases from J, the junction contained 3 bases not matched to a gene. The germline V gene has CDR1 MDHEN and CDR2 SYDVKM. CDR3 nucleotides: TGTGCCAGCAGTTTAGGGGACAGGGGCCGCAATCAGCCCCAGCATTTT. Its protein is CASSLGDRGRNQPQHF.

V and J are TRBV6-6 and TRBJ1-1; weak D call: TRBD1 (6 bases). Germline lookup yields CDR1 MNHNY and CDR2 SVGAGI (reference sequence). There are 14 residues in the CDR3. Trimming shortened V by 5 bases and J by 0 bases, and 10 bases separated the two germline ends. The CDR3 DNA is TGTGCCAGCAGTAGGGGGACGGTGAACACTGAAGCTTTCTTT. Translation: CASSRGTVNTEAFF.

The chain uses TRBV7-9 and TRBJ1-2; D ambiguous. CDR1 is SEHNR, CDR2 FQNEAQ, per germline (reference sequence). CDR3 length: 16 residues. V was clipped by 5 bases and J by 0 bases, with 16 bases between them. In DNA form, the CDR3 reads TGTGCCAGCAGCCCTACGAACGTGCCCACTAACTATGGCTACACCTTC. Protein product: CASSPTNVPTNYGYTF.

This clone occurred once. The V call is TRBV6-5, the J call TRBJ1-2, with D possibly being TRBD1 (5 bases). Trimming shortened V by 5 bases and J by 3 bases, and 13 bases separated the two germline ends. The CDR3 length is 14 residues. Per germline, CDR1 MNHEY and CDR2 SVGAGI. This CDR3 is CASSNGGTDYGYTF. The DNA of the CDR3 is TGTGCCAGCAGTAACGGGGGTACGGACTATGGCTACACCTTC.

This clone was observed a single time. The V gene is TRBV5-1, the J gene TRBJ2-2; 11 bases fit TRBD1. The CDR3 length is 16 residues. The ends lost 1 base at V and 6 bases at J; junction bases unmatched: 5. The germline V gene encodes CDR1 SGHRS and CDR2 YFSETQ. CDR3: CASSLLGQGASGELFF. CDR3 DNA sequence: TGCGCCAGCAGCTTGCTAGGACAGGGGGCCTCCGGGGAGCTGTTTTTT.

This clone was picked up a small number of times. This chain uses TRBV27 with TRBJ2-3, with TRBD2 matching 7 bases. J was trimmed by 2 bases and V by 3 bases; bases with no gene match: 8. This CDR3 is 16 amino acids long. CDR1 and CDR2 from the germline V gene are MNHEY and SMNVEV (reference sequence). This CDR3 is CASSFLAGVFTDTQYF. CDR3 nucleotides: TGTGCCAGCAGTTTTCTTGCGGGAGTATTCACAGATACGCAGTATTTT.

This rearrangement joins TRBV6-1 to TRBJ2-1; a possible D gene is TRBD1 (5 bases). Germline lookup yields CDR1 MNHNS and CDR2 SASEGT. Between the trimmed V and J ends, which lost 3 bases and 2 bases, there was a span of 11 bases. There are 15 residues in the CDR3. CDR3 amino acids: CASSDADRPYNEQFF. The CDR3 DNA reads TGTGCCAGCAGTGACGCCGACAGACCCTACAATGAGCAGTTCTTC.

This rearrangement joins TRBV6-1 to TRBJ2-1; 9 nucleotides match TRBD1. Trimming cost V 4 bases and J 4 bases; bases outside gene matches: 8. Germline loops: CDR1 MNHNS, CDR2 SASEGT. The CDR3 runs to 16 residues. The CDR3 DNA reads as TGTGCCAGCAGTGGGGGGACAGGGAGGCTATACAATGAGCAGTTCTTC. This gives the protein CASSGGTGRLYNEQFF.

The chain is built from TRBV9 and TRBJ2-3; no definite D call. Germline CDR1 SGDLS, CDR2 YYNGEE. V was cut by 4 bases and J by 4 bases, with 10 bases left in between. The CDR3 spans 13 residues. The CDR3 DNA sequence: TGTGCCAGCAGCACAAGTGGTCCAGATACGCAGTATTTT. Translation: CASSTSGPDTQYF.

This clone was seen a single time. The chain uses TRBV11-3 and TRBJ2-5; TRBD1 matches 7 bases. The V gene end was trimmed by 5 bases and the J gene end by 2 bases; junction bases not matched to a gene: 8. The germline V gene has CDR1 SGHNT and CDR2 YENEEA. The CDR3 has 15 residues. The CDR3 reads CASSIGTALQETQYF. The CDR3 nucleotides read TGTGCCAGCAGCATAGGGACAGCCTTGCAAGAGACCCAGTACTTC.

This clone was observed a few times. The chain is built from TRBV14 and TRBJ1-2; TRBD1 aligns across 7 bases. The CDR3 length is 15 residues. V lost 4 bases, J lost 8 bases, and 13 bases stayed unmatched. Germline lookup yields CDR1 SGHDN and CDR2 FVKESK. The CDR3 is CASSRPGMGQNGYTF. As DNA, the CDR3 is TGTGCCAGCAGCCGTCCAGGGATGGGACAGAACGGCTACACCTTC.

This clone was seen only a few times. The rearrangement links TRBV6-6 to TRBJ1-1; the match to TRBD1 covers 9 bases. V lost 2 bases to trimming and J lost 10 bases; unmatched junction nucleotides: 2. CDR1 is MNHNY and CDR2 is SVGAGI in the germline V gene (reference sequence). The CDR3 length is 12 residues. CDR3 coding DNA: TGTGCCAGCAGTTACGAGGACAGGGGAGCTTTCTTT. This encodes CASSYEDRGAFF.

This clone was observed once. The V call is TRBV18, the J call TRBJ2-7, with 9 bases aligning to TRBD1. Per germline, CDR1 KGHSH and CDR2 LQKENI. The CDR3 sequence is 14 residues long. With V trimmed by 4 bases and J by 11 bases, 12 bases remained unmatched. As DNA, the CDR3 is TGTGCCAGCTCACAAGGGACAGGGAGTGTAGGGGAGTACTTC. The encoded protein is CASSQGTGSVGEYF. Filled out from reference TRBV18 and TRBJ2-7, the complete variable domain reads NAGVMQNPRHLVRRRGQEARLRCSPMKGHSHVYWYRQLPEEGLKFMVYLQKENIIDESGMPKERFSAEFPKEGPSILRIQQVVRGDSAAYFCASSQGTGSVGEYFGPGTRLTVT.

The chain carries TRBV27 and TRBJ2-2; 9 bases line up with TRBD1. Looked up from germline, CDR1 is MNHEY and CDR2 is SMNVEV (reference sequence). V lost 4 bases to trimming and J lost 4 bases; unmatched junction nucleotides: 7. CDR3 length: 16 residues. CDR3 amino acids: CASSSGLGQGTGELFF. CDR3 DNA sequence: TGTGCCAGCAGTTCGGGACTGGGACAGGGCACCGGGGAGCTGTTTTTT.

V usage is TRBV19 and J usage is TRBJ1-1; D may be TRBD1 (6 bases). CDR3 length: 14 amino acids. The V and J ends lost 5 bases and 1 base respectively, with 11 bases between them. Germline lookup yields CDR1 LNHDA and CDR2 SQIVND (reference sequence). CDR3 amino acids: CASSVDRQNTEAFF. In nucleotides, the CDR3 is TGTGCCAGTAGTGTCGACAGGCAGAACACTGAAGCTTTCTTT.